What follows is one T cell receptor (beta chain) and its context. Original handling: Estimation of nucleated cell counts was performed using reference gene primer amplification. The repertoire was sequenced with immunoSEQ multiplex PCR; TCRdb's copy has only in-frame clones and lacks some. V, J and clone size reflect that table, while D and trimming were determined from the DNA. This table has about 360,000 clones, 75% to 90% appearing once. The sample is drawn from a study of blood T cell repertoires in COVID-19. The Seattle patients joined while their infection was active and were tracked longitudinally afterward. Looked up from germline, CDR1 is MGHRA and CDR2 is YSYEKL. The CDR3 is 17 residues long. V lost 0 bases and J lost 0, with 14 bases in between.

The chain employs TRBV4-1 and TRBJ1-1, with D maybe TRBD1 (5 bases). Sequencing used peripheral blood. The TCR originated in a woman in her fifties or sixties with COVID-19, enrolled during active disease. CDR3 coding DNA: TGCGCCAGCAGCCAAGAGGGCGGGACTCTCATGAACACTGAAGCTTTCTTT. Its translation is CASSQEGGTLMNTEAFF.